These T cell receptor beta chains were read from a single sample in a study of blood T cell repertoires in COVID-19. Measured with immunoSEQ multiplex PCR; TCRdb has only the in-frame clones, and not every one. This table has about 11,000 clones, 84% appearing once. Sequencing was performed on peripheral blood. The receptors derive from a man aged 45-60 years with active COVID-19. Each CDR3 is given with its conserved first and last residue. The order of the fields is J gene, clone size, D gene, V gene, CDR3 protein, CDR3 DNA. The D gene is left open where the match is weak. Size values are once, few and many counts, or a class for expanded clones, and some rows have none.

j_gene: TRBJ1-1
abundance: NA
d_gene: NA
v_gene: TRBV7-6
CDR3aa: CASSPSPTFTEAFF
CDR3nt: TGTGCCAGCAGCCCCTCCCCGACTTTCACTGAAGCTTTCTTT

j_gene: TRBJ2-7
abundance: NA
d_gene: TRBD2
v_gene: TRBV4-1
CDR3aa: CASSRTSGKGEQYF
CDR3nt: TGCGCCAGCAGCCGGACTAGCGGGAAGGGTGAGCAGTACTTC

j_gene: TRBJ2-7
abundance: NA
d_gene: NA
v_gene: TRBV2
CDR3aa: CASSAQRLDREQYF
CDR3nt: TGTGCCAGCAGTGCCCAAAGACTAGATCGCGAGCAGTACTTC

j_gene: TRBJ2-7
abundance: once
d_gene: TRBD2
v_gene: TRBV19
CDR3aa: CASSSGAYSYEQYF
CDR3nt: TGTGCCAGTAGCAGCGGGGCCTACTCCTACGAGCAGTACTTC

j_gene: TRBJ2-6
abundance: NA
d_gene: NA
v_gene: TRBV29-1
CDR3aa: CSVIQVSGANVLTF
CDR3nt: TGCAGCGTGATACAGGTATCTGGGGCCAACGTCCTGACTTTC

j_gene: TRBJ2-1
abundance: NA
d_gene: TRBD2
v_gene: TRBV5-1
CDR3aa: CASSLVGGGRETYNEQFF
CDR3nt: TGCGCCAGCAGCTTGGTAGGTGGCGGGCGGGAGACGTACAATGAGCAGTTCTTC

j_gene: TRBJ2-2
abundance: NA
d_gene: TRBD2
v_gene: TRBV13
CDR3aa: CASSESGGRNTGELFF
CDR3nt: TGTGCCAGCAGCGAAAGCGGGGGTCGGAACACCGGGGAGCTGTTTTTT

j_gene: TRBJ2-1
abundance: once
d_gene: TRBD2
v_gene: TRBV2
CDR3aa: CASSDLLAGSYNEQFF
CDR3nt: TGTGCCAGCAGTGATTTACTAGCGGGTTCCTACAATGAGCAGTTCTTC

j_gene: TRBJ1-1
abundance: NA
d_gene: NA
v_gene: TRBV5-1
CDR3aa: CASRGPNTEAFF
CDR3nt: TGCGCCAGCAGGGGGCCGAACACTGAAGCTTTCTTT

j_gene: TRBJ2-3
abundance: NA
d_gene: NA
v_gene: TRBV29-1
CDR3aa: CSARRGATITDTQYF
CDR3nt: TGCAGCGCCCGTCGGGGGGCCACGATCACAGATACGCAGTATTTT